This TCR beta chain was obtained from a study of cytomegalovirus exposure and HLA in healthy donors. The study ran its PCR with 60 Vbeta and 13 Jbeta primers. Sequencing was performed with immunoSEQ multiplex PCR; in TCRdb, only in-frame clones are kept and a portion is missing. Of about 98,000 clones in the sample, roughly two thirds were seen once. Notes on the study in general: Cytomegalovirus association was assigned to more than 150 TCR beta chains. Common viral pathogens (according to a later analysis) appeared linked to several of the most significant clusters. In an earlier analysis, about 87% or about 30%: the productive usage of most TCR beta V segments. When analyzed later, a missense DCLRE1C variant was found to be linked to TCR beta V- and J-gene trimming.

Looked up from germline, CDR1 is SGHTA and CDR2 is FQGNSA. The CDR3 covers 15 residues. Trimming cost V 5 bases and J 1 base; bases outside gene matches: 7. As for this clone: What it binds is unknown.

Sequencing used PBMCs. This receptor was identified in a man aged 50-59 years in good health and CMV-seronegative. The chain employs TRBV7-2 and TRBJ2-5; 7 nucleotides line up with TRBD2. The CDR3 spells CASSEAGLSQETQYF. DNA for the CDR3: TGTGCCAGCAGCGAAGCGGGACTAAGCCAAGAGACCCAGTACTTC.